The 3 T cell receptor beta chains presented below share a single source sample, sequenced in a study of cytomegalovirus exposure and HLA in healthy donors. Primers for the PCR totalled 60 Vbeta and 13 Jbeta. Data came from immunoSEQ multiplex PCR; TCRdb stores just in-frame clones and leaves some out. The data show approximately 220,000 clones, with 76% seen just once and under 0.8% held by the top ten. Sequences were obtained from PBMCs. The receptors here all came from a man younger than 35 in good health and CMV-seronegative.

The count of this clone is one. V usage is TRBV23-1 and J usage is TRBJ1-4, with TRBD1 as a possible D gene (5 bases). TRBV23-1 is an ORF for which the function is uncertain. Trimming took off 0 bases at V and 0 bases at J, with 11 bases between the two ends. The CDR3 sequence is 17 residues long. CDR3 loop: CASSQSRQGSTNEKLFF. Written as DNA, the CDR3 is TGCGCCAGCAGTCAATCTAGGCAGGGATCAACTAATGAAAAACTGTTTTTT.

CDR3 nucleotides: TGTGCCAGCAGCCCAGGACAGAGCCCTGGGGCCAACGTCCTGACTTTC. This gives the protein CASSPGQSPGANVLTF. V gene TRBV11-2 combines with J gene TRBJ2-6; possibly TRBD1 for D (6 bases). This CDR3 is 16 amino acids long. Germline CDR1 is SGHAT and CDR2 is FQNNGV. Trimming pared 5 bases from V and 2 bases from J, leaving 13 bases between.

This chain links TRBV27 with TRBJ2-1; a possible D gene is TRBD2 (6 bases). Germline CDR1 reads MNHEY; CDR2 reads SMNVEV (reference sequence). V was trimmed by 6 bases and J by 7 bases, leaving 10 bases between them. The CDR3 runs to 12 residues. The CDR3 DNA reads TGTGCCAGCAGCGGGGGTTGGAATGAGCAGTTCTTC. It translates to CASSGGWNEQFF.